This is a list of T cell receptor beta chains from one sample in a study of OX40 agonist ivuxolimab in advanced cancers. The protocol was immunoSEQ multiplex PCR, while the TCRdb copy is restricted to in-frame clones and leaves out a portion. The sample lists approximately 19,000 clones, about nine tenths occurring once. The material was CD4+ or CD8+ T cells sorted from blood, obtained in a trial of the OX40 agonist ivuxolimab. The receptors here all came from an adult with an advanced solid tumor such as melanoma, head and neck, liver or kidney cancer. CDR3s include the opening cysteine and the closing phenylalanine or tryptophan. D genes are given only for firm matches. The size field is filled for only some rows; it gives once, few, many or a size class.

size: -; V: TRBV28; D: -; J: TRBJ2-3; DNA: TGTGCCAGCAGTTTTGTGGGAGAGTGGGGCCCAGATACGCAGTATTTT; CDR3: CASSFVGEWGPDTQYF
size: once; V: TRBV27; D: TRBD2; J: TRBJ2-7; DNA: TGTGCCAGCAGTTTTAGCGGGACGAAGTTCTACGAGCAGTACTTC; CDR3: CASSFSGTKFYEQYF
size: -; V: TRBV13; D: -; J: TRBJ2-5; DNA: TGTGCCAGCAGCTTGGACCACCAAGAGACCCAGTACTTC; CDR3: CASSLDHQETQYF
size: -; V: TRBV5-1; D: -; J: TRBJ2-1; DNA: TGCGCCAGCAGCTTGGCGTTTGGGGGTCGGAGCTCCTACAATGAGCAGTTCTTC; CDR3: CASSLAFGGRSSYNEQFF
size: -; V: TRBV5-4; D: TRBD2; J: TRBJ2-2; DNA: TGTGCCAGCAGCCAAGGGACTAGCGGGGACCTTTACACCGGGGAGCTGTTTTTT; CDR3: CASSQGTSGDLYTGELFF
size: -; V: TRBV4-1; D: -; J: TRBJ2-1; DNA: TGCGCCAGCAGCCAAGATGCGGCCTCCTACAATGAGCAGTTCTTC; CDR3: CASSQDAASYNEQFF
size: -; V: TRBV23-1; D: -; J: TRBJ2-7; DNA: TGCGCCAGCAGTCAACGGATCGGATACGAGCAGTACTTC; CDR3: CASSQRIGYEQYF
size: -; V: TRBV4-3; D: -; J: TRBJ2-1; DNA: TGCGCCAGCAGCCAAAATACAGGATTCAATGAGCAGTTCTTC; CDR3: CASSQNTGFNEQFF
size: -; V: TRBV29-1; D: -; J: TRBJ2-3; DNA: TGCAGCGTTGGAGAGTGGGGGGATAAGTATTTT; CDR3: CSVGEWGDKYF
size: -; V: TRBV27; D: -; J: TRBJ2-1; DNA: TGTGCCAGCAGTAATACAGTGAGCTCCTACAATGAGCAGTTCTTC; CDR3: CASSNTVSSYNEQFF
size: -; V: TRBV5-4; D: TRBD2; J: TRBJ2-5; DNA: TGTGCCAGCAGCTTGTGGGGGGGACCGGGGACCCAGTACTTC; CDR3: CASSLWGGPGTQYF
size: few; V: TRBV27; D: TRBD2; J: TRBJ2-7; DNA: TGTGCCAGCAGTAACCTAGCGGCTCTCTACGAGCAGTACTTC; CDR3: CASSNLAALYEQYF
size: once; V: TRBV6-5; D: -; J: TRBJ2-1; DNA: TGTGCCAGCACCCTCGACAGGTCCGCGGAGCAGTTCTTC; CDR3: CASTLDRSAEQFF
size: -; V: TRBV28; D: TRBD2; J: TRBJ2-3; DNA: TGTGCCAGCAGTTCTCAGGGACTAGCGGGCACAGATACGCAGTATTTT; CDR3: CASSSQGLAGTDTQYF
size: once; V: TRBV19; D: TRBD2; J: TRBJ2-1; DNA: TGTGCCAGTAGTATATGGACTAGCGGGAGAAATGAGCAGTTCTTC; CDR3: CASSIWTSGRNEQFF
size: -; V: TRBV29-1; D: TRBD2; J: TRBJ2-7; DNA: TGCAGCGTCACCGGGGGGGGCGTCTACGAGCAGTACTTC; CDR3: CSVTGGGVYEQYF
size: -; V: TRBV19; D: TRBD1; J: TRBJ1-2; DNA: TGTGCCAGTAGTATCGGGACAGCCCTCTATGGCTACACCTTC; CDR3: CASSIGTALYGYTF
size: -; V: TRBV2; D: -; J: TRBJ2-7; DNA: TGTGCCAGCAGTCACTCGGTCTTCTACGAGCAGTACTTC; CDR3: CASSHSVFYEQYF
size: -; V: TRBV27; D: TRBD1; J: TRBJ1-2; DNA: TGTGCCAGCAGTTACGGGACAGGGGAAGGCTACACCTTC; CDR3: CASSYGTGEGYTF
size: -; V: TRBV11-3; D: -; J: TRBJ2-7; DNA: TGTGCCAGCAGCCCGCGAGTCCCAAGGGCCTCCTACGAGCAGTACTTC; CDR3: CASSPRVPRASYEQYF
size: -; V: TRBV4-2; D: -; J: TRBJ1-1; DNA: TGTGCCAGCAGCCAAGGGACGAACACTGAAGCTTTCTTT; CDR3: CASSQGTNTEAFF
size: few; V: TRBV9; D: -; J: TRBJ2-1; DNA: TGTGCCAGCAGCACAGACACAGGGAATGAGCAGTTCTTC; CDR3: CASSTDTGNEQFF
size: -; V: TRBV27; D: TRBD1; J: TRBJ1-5; DNA: TGTGCCAGCAGTCGACAGGGTTGGGGTCAGCCCCAGCATTTT; CDR3: CASSRQGWGQPQHF
size: -; V: TRBV7-9; D: -; J: TRBJ2-7; DNA: TGTGCCAGCAGCTTACTTAACTACGAGCAGTACTTC; CDR3: CASSLLNYEQYF
size: -; V: TRBV28; D: -; J: TRBJ2-2; DNA: TGTGCCAGCAGTTCTTATACTACGATTGACACCGGGGAGCTGTTTTTT; CDR3: CASSSYTTIDTGELFF
size: -; V: TRBV9; D: TRBD1; J: TRBJ2-5; DNA: TGTGCCAGCAGCCCTCGGGACAGTCCGTACCAAGAGACCCAGTACTTC; CDR3: CASSPRDSPYQETQYF
size: -; V: TRBV11-2; D: TRBD1; J: TRBJ2-7; DNA: TGTGCCAGCAGTCACAAACAGGGGGTAATCTACGAGCAGTACTTC; CDR3: CASSHKQGVIYEQYF
size: -; V: TRBV27; D: -; J: TRBJ2-2; DNA: TGTGCCAGCAGTTCCGATCTTTGGACCGGGGAGCTGTTTTTT; CDR3: CASSSDLWTGELFF
size: -; V: TRBV7-2; D: -; J: TRBJ2-2; DNA: TGTGCCAGCAGCGGGACACTAGCAGTCAGCGGGGAGCTGTTTTTT; CDR3: CASSGTLAVSGELFF
size: few; V: TRBV7-9; D: -; J: TRBJ2-2; DNA: TGTGCGACCCTGTCGATTACGGAAACCGGGGAGCTGTTTTTT; CDR3: CATLSITETGELFF
size: -; V: TRBV10-2; D: TRBD2; J: TRBJ2-7; DNA: TGCGCCAGCACCGGGACTAGCGGGAGTTCCTACGAGCAGTACTTC; CDR3: CASTGTSGSSYEQYF
size: -; V: TRBV15; D: -; J: TRBJ1-5; DNA: TGTGCCACCAGCAGAGATGGGGGGTATAGCAATCAGCCCCAGCATTTT; CDR3: CATSRDGGYSNQPQHF
size: -; V: TRBV28; D: TRBD2; J: TRBJ2-7; DNA: TGTGCCAGCTCACCGGAGGATTTGGGAGGGTTTTCCTACGAGCAGTACTTC; CDR3: CASSPEDLGGFSYEQYF
size: -; V: TRBV18; D: -; J: TRBJ1-1; DNA: TGTGCCAGCTCACCACAGGGGGTTATCGATGAGGACACTGAAGCTTTCTTT; CDR3: CASSPQGVIDEDTEAFF
size: -; V: TRBV2; D: -; J: TRBJ2-1; DNA: TGTGCCAGCAGTGTCGGGACTCCCAGCTCCTACAATGAGCAGTTCTTC; CDR3: CASSVGTPSSYNEQFF
size: -; V: TRBV9; D: TRBD2; J: TRBJ2-7; DNA: TGTGCCAGCAGCGTAGCGGGACTAGCGGGAACGGCCTCCGAGCAGTACTTC; CDR3: CASSVAGLAGTASEQYF
size: -; V: TRBV27; D: -; J: TRBJ2-3; DNA: TGTGCCAGCAGTTCCACAGATACGCAGTATTTT; CDR3: CASSSTDTQYF
size: -; V: TRBV4-3; D: -; J: TRBJ2-6; DNA: TGCGCCAGCAGCCAAGAAAGGTGGGGGGCCAACGTCCTGACTTTC; CDR3: CASSQERWGANVLTF